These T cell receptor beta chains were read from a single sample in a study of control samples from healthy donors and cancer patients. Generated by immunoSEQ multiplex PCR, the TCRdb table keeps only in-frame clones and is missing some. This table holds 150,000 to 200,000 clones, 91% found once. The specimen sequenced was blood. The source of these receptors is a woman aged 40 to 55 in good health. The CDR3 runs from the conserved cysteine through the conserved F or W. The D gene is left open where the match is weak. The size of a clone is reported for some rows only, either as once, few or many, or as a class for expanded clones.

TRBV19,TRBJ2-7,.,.,CASSIQASYEQYF,TGTGCCAGTAGTATACAGGCTAGCTACGAGCAGTACTTC
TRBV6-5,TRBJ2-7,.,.,CASMTWTGYEQYF,TGTGCCAGCATGACTTGGACGGGCTACGAGCAGTACTTC
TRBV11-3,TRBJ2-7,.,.,CASSSDGAPEQYF,TGTGCCAGCAGCTCGGATGGGGCCCCGGAGCAGTACTTC
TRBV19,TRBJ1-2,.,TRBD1,CASTRDRVYGYTF,TGTGCCAGTACTCGCGACAGGGTCTATGGCTACACCTTC
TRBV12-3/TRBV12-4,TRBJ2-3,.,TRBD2,CASSGGATDTQYF,TGTGCCAGCAGCGGGGGGGCCACAGATACGCAGTATTTT
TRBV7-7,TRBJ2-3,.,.,CASSLVPGDTDTQYF,TGTGCCAGCAGCTTAGTTCCGGGGGACACAGATACGCAGTATTTT
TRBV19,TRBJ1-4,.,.,CASSMVRHEKLFF,TGTGCCAGTAGTATGGTCCGGCATGAAAAACTGTTTTTT
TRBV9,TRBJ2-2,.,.,CASSVVAGPTGELFF,TGTGCCAGCAGCGTAGTCGCGGGCCCGACCGGGGAGCTGTTTTTT
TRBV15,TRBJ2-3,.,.,CATSRQGQDTQYF,TGTGCCACCAGCAGGCAGGGCCAGGATACGCAGTATTTT
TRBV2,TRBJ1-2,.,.,CANDIMGYYGYTF,TGTGCCAACGACATAATGGGGTACTATGGCTACACCTTC
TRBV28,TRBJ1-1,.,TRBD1,CASAALGQGFTEAFF,TGTGCCAGCGCAGCACTGGGACAGGGGTTTACTGAAGCTTTCTTT
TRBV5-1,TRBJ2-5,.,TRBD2,CASSYRLAGEKETQYF,TGCGCCAGCAGCTACCGACTAGCGGGGGAAAAAGAGACCCAGTACTTC
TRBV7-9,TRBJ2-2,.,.,CASSSAVGTGELFF,TGTGCCAGCAGCTCCGCGGTGGGCACCGGGGAGCTGTTTTTT
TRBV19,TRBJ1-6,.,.,CASSSGGGGPQSPLHF,TGTGCCAGTAGTTCCGGCGGGGGGGGACCTCAGTCACCCCTCCACTTT
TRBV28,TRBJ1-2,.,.,CASSPLYGYTF,TGTGCCTCCTCCCCGCTCTATGGCTACACCTTC
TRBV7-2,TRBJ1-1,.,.,CASTPSWGDTEAFF,TGTGCCAGCACCCCAAGCTGGGGGGACACTGAAGCTTTCTTT
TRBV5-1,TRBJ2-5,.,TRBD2,CASSLLTSESETQYF,TGCGCCAGCAGCCTCTTGACTAGCGAGTCAGAGACCCAGTACTTC
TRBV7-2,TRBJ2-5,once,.,CASSLSGLALETQYF,TGTGCCAGCAGCTTATCCGGTCTAGCGTTGGAGACCCAGTACTTC
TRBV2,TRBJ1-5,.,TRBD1,CASSEPGGVDQPQHF,TGTGCCAGCAGTGAGCCAGGGGGTGTAGATCAGCCCCAGCATTTT